The clone carrying this TCR beta chain occurred a few times. This record belongs to a study of blood T cell repertoires in COVID-19. On the study more broadly: Acute and convalescent COVID-19 samples came from the United States, Italy and Spain.

The V gene end was trimmed by 6 bases and the J gene end by 7 bases; junction bases not matched to a gene: 6. The CDR3 length is 14 residues. Per the germline V gene, CDR1 is MNHEY and CDR2 is SVGAGI. Profiled with immunoSEQ multiplex PCR; TCRdb holds only in-frame clones, not every one. The sample has about 130,000 clones, 84% seen once; the top ten hold 9.5% to 15%. What was sequenced was peripheral blood. This clonotype originated in a human donor in a cohort sampled during active COVID-19. The rearrangement links TRBV6-5 to TRBJ1-5, with TRBD1 matching over 10 bases. The CDR3 bases are TGTGCCAGCAGCCGCGGACAGGGGGTCCAGCCCCAGCATTTT. This codes for CASSRGQGVQPQHF.